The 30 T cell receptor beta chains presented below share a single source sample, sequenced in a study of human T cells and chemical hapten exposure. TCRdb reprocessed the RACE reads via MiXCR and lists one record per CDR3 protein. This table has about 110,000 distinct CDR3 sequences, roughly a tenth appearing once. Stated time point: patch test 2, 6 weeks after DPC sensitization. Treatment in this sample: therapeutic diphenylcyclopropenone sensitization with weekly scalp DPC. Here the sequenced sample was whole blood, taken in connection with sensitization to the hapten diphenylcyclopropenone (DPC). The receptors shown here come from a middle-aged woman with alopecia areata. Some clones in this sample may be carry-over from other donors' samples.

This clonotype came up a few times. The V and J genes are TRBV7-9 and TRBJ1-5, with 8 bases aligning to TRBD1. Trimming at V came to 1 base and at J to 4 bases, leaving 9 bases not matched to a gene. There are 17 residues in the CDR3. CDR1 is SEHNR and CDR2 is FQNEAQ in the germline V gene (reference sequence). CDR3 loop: CASSLEAAGGRNQPQHF. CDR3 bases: TGTGCCAGCAGCTTAGAAGCGGCAGGGGGCCGGAATCAGCCCCAGCATTTT.

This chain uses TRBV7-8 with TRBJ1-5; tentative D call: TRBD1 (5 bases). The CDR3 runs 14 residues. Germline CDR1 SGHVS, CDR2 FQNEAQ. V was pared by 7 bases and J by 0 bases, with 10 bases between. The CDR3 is CASTGDPSNQPQHF. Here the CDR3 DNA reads TGTGCCAGCACGGGGGATCCTAGCAATCAGCCCCAGCATTTT.

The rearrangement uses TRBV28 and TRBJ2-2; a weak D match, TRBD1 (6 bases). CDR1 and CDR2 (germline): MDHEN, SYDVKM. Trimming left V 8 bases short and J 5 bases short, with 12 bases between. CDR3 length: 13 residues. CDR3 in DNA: TGTGCCAGCGGAAGACAGGAGACCGGGGAGCTGTTTTTT. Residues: CASGRQETGELFF. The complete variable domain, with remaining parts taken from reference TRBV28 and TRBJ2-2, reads DVKVTQSSRYLVKRTGEKVFLECVQDMDHENMFWYRQDPGLGLRLIYFSYDVKMKEKGDIPEGYSVSREKKERFSLILESASTNQTSMYLCASGRQETGELFFGEGSRLTVL.

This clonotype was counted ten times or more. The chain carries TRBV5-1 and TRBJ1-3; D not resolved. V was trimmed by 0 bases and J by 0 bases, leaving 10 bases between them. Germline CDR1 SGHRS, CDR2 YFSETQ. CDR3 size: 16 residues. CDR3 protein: CASSLEGRNSGNTIYF. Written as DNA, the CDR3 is TGCGCCAGCAGCTTGGAGGGCAGGAACTCTGGAAACACCATATATTTT.

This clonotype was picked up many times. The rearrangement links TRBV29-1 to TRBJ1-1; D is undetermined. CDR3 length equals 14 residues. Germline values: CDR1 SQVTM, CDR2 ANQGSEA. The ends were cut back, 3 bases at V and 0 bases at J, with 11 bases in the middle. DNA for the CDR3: TGCAGCGTTGAGCCAGGCGGGATGAACACTGAAGCTTTCTTT. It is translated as CSVEPGGMNTEAFF.

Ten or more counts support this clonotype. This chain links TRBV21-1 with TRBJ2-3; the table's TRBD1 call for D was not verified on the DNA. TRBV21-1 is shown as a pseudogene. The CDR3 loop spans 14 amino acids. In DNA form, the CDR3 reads TGTGCCAGTGAGGAGGGGGAGATGATCGATACGCAGTATTTT. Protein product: CASEEGEMIDTQYF.

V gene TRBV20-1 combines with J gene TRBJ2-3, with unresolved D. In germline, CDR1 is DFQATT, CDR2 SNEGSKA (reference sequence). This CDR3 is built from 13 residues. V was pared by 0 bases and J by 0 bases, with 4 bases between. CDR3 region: CSAREVSTDTQYF. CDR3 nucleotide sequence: TGCAGTGCTAGAGAGGTCAGCACAGATACGCAGTATTTT.

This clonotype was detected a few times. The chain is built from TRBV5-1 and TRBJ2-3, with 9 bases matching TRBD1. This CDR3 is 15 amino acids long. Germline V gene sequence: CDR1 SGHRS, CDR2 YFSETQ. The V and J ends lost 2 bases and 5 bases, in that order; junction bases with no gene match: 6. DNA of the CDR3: TGCGCCAGCAGCTTACAGGGGGCGTATGGAGATACGCAGTATTTT. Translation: CASSLQGAYGDTQYF.

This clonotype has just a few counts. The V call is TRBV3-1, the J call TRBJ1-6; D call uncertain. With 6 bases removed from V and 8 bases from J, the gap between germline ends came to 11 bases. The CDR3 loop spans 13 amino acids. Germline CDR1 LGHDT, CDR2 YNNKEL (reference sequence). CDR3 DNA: TGTGCCAGCAGGCTTGGGGAGGATTCACCCCTCCACTTT. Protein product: CASRLGEDSPLHF.

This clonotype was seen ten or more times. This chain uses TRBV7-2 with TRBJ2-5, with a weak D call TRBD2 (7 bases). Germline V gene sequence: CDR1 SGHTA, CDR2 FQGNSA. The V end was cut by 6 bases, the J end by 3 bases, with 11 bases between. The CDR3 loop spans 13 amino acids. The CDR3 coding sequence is TGTGCCAGCAGAGAGGGGGGGAAAGAGACCCAGTACTTC. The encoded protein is CASREGGKETQYF.

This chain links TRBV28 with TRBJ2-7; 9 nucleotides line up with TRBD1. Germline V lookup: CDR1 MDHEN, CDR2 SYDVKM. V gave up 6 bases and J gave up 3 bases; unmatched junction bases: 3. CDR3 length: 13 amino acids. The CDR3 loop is CASRGQGYYEQYF. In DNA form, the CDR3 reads TGTGCCAGCAGGGGACAGGGATACTACGAGCAGTACTTC.

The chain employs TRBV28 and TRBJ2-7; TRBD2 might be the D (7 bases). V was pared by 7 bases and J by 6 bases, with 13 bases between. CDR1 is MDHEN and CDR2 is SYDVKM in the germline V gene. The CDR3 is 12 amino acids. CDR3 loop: CASTGGPPEQYF. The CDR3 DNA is TGTGCCAGCACCGGGGGGCCCCCCGAGCAGTACTTC.

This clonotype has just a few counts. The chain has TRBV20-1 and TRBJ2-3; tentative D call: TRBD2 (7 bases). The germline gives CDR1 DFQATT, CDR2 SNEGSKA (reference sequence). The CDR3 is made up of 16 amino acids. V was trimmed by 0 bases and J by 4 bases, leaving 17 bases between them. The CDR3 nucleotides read TGCAGTGCTAGAGATCCCCGGGGGGCCATCGCAGATACGCAGTATTTT. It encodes CSARDPRGAIADTQYF.

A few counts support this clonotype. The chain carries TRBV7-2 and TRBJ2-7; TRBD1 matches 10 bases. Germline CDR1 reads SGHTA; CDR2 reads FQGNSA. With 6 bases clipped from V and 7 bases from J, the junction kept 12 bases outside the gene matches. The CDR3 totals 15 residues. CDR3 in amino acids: CASSHPGTGVQEQYF. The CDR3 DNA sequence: TGTGCCAGCAGTCATCCCGGGACAGGGGTTCAAGAGCAGTACTTC.

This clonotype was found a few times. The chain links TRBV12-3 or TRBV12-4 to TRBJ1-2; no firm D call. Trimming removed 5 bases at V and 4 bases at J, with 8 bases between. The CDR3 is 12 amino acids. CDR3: CASSRAVYGYTF. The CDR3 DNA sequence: TGTGCCAGCAGTCGGGCGGTCTATGGCTACACCTTC.

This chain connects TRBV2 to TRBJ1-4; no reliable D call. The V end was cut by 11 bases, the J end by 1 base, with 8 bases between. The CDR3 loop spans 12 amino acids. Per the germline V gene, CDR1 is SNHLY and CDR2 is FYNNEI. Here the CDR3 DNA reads TGTGCCGCGCGGCGAACTAATGAAAAACTGTTTTTT. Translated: CAARRTNEKLFF.

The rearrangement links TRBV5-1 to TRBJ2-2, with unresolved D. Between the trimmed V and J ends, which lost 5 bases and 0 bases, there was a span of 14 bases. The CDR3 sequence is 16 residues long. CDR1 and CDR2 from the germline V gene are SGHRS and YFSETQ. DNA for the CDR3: TGCGCCAGCAGTTTGTTTGCGGACGCGAACACCGGGGAGCTGTTTTTT. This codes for CASSLFADANTGELFF.

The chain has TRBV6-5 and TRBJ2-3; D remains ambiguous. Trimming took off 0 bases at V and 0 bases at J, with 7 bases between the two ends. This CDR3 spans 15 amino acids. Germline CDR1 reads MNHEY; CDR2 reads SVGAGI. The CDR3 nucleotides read TGTGCCAGCAGTTACTCCGTACAGAGCACAGATACGCAGTATTTT. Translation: CASSYSVQSTDTQYF.

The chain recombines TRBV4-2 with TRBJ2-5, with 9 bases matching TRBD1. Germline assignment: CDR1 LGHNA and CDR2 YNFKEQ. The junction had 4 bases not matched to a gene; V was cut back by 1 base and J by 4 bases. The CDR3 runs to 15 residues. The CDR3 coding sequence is TGTGCCAGCAGCCAAGCCAGGGACAGGGTAGAGACCCAGTACTTC. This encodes CASSQARDRVETQYF.

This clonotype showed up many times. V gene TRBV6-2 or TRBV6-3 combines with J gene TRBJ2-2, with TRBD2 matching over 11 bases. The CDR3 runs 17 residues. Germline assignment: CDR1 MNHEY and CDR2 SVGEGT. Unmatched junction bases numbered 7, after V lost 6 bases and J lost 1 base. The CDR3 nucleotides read TGTGCCAGCAGCCCACTAGCGGGGGTATGGAACACCGGGGAGCTGTTTTTT. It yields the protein CASSPLAGVWNTGELFF.

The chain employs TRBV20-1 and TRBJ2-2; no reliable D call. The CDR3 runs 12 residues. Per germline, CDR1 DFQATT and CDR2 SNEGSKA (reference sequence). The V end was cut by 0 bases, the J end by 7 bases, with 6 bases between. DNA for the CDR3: TGCAGTGCTAGAGATACGAACGGGGAGCTGTTTTTT. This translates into CSARDTNGELFF.

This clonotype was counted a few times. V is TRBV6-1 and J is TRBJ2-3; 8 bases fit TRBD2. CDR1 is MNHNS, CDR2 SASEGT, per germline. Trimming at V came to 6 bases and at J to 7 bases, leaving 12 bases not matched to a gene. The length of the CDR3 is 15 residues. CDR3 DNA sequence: TGTGCCAGCAGGAGAGACCCGGGGGGGTCGTATACGCAGTATTTT. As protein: CASRRDPGGSYTQYF.

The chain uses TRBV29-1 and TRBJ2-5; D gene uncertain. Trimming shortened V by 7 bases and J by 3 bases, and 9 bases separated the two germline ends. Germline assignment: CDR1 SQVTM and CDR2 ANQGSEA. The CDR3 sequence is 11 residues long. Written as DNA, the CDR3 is TGCAGCGCATCGAAGGAAGAGACCCAGTACTTC. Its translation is CSASKEETQYF.

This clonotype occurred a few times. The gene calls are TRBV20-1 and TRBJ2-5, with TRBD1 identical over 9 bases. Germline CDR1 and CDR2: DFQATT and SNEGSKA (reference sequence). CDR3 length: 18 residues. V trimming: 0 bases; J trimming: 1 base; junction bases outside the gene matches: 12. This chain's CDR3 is CSARDLQGQGIFQETQYF. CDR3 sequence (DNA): TGCAGTGCTAGAGATCTTCAGGGACAGGGAATATTCCAAGAGACCCAGTACTTC.

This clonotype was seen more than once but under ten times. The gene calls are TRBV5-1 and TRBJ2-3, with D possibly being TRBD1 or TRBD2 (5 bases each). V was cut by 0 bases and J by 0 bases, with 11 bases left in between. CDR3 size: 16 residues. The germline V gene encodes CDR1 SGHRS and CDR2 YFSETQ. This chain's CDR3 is CASSLGSGTSTDTQYF. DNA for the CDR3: TGCGCCAGCAGCTTGGGCTCGGGGACCAGCACAGATACGCAGTATTTT.

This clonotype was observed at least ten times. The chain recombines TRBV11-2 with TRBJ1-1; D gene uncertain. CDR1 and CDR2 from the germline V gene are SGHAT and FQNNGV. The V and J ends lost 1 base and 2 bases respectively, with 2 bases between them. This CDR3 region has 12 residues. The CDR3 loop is CASSLANTEAFF. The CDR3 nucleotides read TGTGCCAGCAGCTTAGCTAACACTGAAGCTTTCTTT.

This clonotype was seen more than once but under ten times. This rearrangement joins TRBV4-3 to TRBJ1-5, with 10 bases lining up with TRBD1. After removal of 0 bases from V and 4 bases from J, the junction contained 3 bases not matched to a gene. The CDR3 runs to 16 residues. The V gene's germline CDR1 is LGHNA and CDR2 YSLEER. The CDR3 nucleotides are TGCGCCAGCAGCCAAGATTGGGACAGGGGAAATCAGCCCCAGCATTTT. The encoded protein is CASSQDWDRGNQPQHF.

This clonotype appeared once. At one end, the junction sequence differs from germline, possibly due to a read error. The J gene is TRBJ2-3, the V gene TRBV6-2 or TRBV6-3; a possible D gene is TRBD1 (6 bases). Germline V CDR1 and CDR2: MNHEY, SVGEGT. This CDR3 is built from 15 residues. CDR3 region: CASSRTGIHTDTRYF. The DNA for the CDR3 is TGTGCCAGCAGTCGAACAGGGATCCACACAGATACGCGGTATTTT.

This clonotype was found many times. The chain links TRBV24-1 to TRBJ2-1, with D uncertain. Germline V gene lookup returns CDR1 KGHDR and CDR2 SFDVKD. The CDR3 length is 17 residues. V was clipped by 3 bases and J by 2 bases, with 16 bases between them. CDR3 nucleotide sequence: TGTGCCACCAGTGATCCGACGATGCTTGGCGCCTACAATGAGCAGTTCTTC. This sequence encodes CATSDPTMLGAYNEQFF.

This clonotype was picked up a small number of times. CDR3 bases: TGTGCCAGCAGCCACGACAGGGCCAACGAGCAGTACTTC. This translates into CASSHDRANEQYF. J is TRBJ2-7 and V is TRBV7-9; 7 bases line up with TRBD1. Germline CDR1 reads SEHNR; CDR2 reads FQNEAQ (reference sequence). CDR3 length: 13 amino acids. V gave up 5 bases and J gave up 5 bases; unmatched junction bases: 6.